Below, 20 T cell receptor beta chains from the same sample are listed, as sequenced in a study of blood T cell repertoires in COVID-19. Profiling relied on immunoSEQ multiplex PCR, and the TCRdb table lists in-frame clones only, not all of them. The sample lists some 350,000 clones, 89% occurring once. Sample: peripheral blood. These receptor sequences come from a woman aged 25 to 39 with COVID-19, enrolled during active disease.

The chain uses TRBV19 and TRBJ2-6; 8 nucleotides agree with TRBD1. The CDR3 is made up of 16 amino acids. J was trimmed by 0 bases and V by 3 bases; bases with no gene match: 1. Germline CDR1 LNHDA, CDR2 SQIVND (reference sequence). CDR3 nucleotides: TGTGCCAGTAGTATGGACAGGGCCTCTGGGGCCAACGTCCTGACTTTC. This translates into CASSMDRASGANVLTF.

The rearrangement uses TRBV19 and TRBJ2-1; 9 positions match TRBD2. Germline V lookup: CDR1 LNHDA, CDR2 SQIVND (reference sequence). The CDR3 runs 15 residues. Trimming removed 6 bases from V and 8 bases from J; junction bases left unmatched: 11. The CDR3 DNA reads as TGTGCCAGTAGCCGCCGGGGGACTAGCTTCGATGAGCAGTTCTTC. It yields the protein CASSRRGTSFDEQFF.

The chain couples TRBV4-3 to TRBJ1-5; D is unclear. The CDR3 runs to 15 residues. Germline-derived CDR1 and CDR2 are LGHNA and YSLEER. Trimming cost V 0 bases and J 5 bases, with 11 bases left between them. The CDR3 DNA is TGCGCCAGCAGCCAAGAGTTTGGAGGAGATCAGCCCCAGCATTTT. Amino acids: CASSQEFGGDQPQHF.

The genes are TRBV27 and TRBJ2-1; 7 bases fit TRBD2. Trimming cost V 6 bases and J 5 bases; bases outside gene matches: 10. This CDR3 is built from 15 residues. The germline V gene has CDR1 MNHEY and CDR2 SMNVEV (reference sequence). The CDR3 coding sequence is TGTGCCAGCAGCTCGGGACTACGCACACACAATGAGCAGTTCTTC. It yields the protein CASSSGLRTHNEQFF.

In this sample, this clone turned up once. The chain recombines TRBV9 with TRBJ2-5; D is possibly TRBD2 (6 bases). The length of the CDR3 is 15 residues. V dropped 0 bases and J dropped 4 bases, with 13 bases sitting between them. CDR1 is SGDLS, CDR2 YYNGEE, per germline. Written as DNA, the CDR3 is TGTGCCAGCAGCGTAGTCGGGGGATTGAGAGAGACCCAGTACTTC. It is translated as CASSVVGGLRETQYF.

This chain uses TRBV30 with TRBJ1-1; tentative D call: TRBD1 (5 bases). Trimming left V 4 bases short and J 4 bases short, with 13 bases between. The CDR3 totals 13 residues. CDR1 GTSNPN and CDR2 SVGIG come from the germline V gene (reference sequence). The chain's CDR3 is CAWKVGGGTEAFF. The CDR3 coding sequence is TGTGCCTGGAAGGTCGGGGGGGGCACTGAAGCTTTCTTT.

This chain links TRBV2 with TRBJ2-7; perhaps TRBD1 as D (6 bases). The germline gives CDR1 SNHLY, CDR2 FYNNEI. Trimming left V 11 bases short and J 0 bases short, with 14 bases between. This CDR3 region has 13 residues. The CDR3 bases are TGTGCCGGTGGGGGCAGGAGCTCCTACGAGCAGTACTTC. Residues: CAGGGRSSYEQYF.

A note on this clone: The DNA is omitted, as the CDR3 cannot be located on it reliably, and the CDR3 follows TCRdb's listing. CDR3 residues: CASSVGPGTDEKLFF. The chain combines TRBV21-1 with TRBJ1-4; the listed D gene, TRBD1, was not tested against the DNA. TRBV21-1 is reported as a pseudogene. The CDR3 contains 15 residues when both ends are counted.

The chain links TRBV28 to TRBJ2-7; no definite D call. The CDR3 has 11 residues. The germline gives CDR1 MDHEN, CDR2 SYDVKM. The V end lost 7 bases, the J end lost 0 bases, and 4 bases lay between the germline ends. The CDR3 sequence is CASTGSYEQYF. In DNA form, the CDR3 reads TGTGCCAGCACGGGCTCCTACGAGCAGTACTTC.

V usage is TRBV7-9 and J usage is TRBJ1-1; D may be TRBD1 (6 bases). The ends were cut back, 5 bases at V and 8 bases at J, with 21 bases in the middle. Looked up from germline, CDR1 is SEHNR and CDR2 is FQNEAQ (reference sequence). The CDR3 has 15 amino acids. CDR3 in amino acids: CASSPHHKGGKEAFF. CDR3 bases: TGTGCCAGCAGCCCCCACCACAAGGGGGGGAAGGAAGCTTTCTTT.

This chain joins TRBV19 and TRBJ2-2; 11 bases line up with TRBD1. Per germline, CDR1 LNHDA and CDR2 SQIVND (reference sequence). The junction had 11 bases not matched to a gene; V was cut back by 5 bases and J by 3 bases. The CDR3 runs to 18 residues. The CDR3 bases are TGTGCCAGTAGTTCCCGGGACAGGGGGGTGATCTACACCGGGGAGCTGTTTTTT. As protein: CASSSRDRGVIYTGELFF.

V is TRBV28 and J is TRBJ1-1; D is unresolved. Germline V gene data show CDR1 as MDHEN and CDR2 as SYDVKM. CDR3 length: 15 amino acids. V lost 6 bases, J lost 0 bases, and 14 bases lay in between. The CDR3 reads CASRLAGILNTEAFF. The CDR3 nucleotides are TGTGCCAGCAGGTTGGCCGGGATTTTGAACACTGAAGCTTTCTTT. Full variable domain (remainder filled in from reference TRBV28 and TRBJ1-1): DVKVTQSSRYLVKRTGEKVFLECVQDMDHENMFWYRQDPGLGLRLIYFSYDVKMKEKGDIPEGYSVSREKKERFSLILESASTNQTSMYLCASRLAGILNTEAFFGQGTRLTVV.

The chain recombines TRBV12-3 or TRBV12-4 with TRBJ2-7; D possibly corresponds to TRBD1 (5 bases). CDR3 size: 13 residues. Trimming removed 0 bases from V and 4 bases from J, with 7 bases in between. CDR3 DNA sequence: TGTGCCAGCAGTTTAGCGGGGCTTTACGAGCAGTACGTC. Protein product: CASSLAGLYEQYV.

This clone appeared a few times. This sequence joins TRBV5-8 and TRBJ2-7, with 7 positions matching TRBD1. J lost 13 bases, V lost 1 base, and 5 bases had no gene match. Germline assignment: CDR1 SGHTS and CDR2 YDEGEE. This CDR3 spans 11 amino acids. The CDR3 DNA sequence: TGTGCCAGCAGCTTGTGGACAGGCGTTTACGTC. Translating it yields CASSLWTGVYV.

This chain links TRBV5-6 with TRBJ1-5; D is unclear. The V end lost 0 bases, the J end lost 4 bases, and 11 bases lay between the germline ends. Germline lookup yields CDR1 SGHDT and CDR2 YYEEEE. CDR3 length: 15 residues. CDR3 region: CASSLGWQSNQPQHF. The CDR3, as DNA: TGTGCCAGCAGCTTGGGGTGGCAGTCAAATCAGCCCCAGCATTTT.

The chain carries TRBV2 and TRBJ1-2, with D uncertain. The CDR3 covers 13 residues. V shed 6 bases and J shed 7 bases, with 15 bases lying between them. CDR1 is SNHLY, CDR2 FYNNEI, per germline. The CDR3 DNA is TGTGCCAGCAGGGCACCGGGGAGCTCTGGCTACACCTTC. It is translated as CASRAPGSSGYTF.

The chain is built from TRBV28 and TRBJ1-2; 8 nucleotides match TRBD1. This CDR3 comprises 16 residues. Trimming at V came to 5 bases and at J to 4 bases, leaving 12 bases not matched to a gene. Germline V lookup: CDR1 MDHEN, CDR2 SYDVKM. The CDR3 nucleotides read TGTGCCAGCAGTCCGATAGACAGGGGACCTTCCTATGGCTACACCTTC. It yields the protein CASSPIDRGPSYGYTF.

In nucleotides, the CDR3 is TGCGCCAGGCGACAGGTGGGTGACACTGAAGCTTTCTTT. Protein: CARRQVGDTEAFF. The gene calls are TRBV5-1 and TRBJ1-1, with D perhaps matching TRBD1 (6 bases). Germline V gene sequence: CDR1 SGHRS, CDR2 YFSETQ. The CDR3 length is 13 residues. Trimming cost V 8 bases and J 3 bases, with 14 bases left between them.

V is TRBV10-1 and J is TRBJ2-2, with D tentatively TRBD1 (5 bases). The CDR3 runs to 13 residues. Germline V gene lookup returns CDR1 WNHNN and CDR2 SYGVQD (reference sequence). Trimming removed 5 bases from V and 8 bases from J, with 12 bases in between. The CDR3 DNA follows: TGCGCCAGCAGTTCGGCCCGGACAGGGGAGCTGTTTTTT. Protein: CASSSARTGELFF.

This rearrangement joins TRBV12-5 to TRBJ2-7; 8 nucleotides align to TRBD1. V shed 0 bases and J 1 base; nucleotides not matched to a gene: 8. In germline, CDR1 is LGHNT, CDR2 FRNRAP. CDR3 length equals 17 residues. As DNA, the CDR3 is TGTGCTAGTGGTTTGGTCCGAACGGACAGGGATTCCTACGAGCAGTACTTC. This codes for CASGLVRTDRDSYEQYF.